One and the same sample provided the 29 T cell receptor beta chains below, sequenced in a study of blood T cell repertoires in COVID-19. Here immunoSEQ multiplex PCR was the method, and the copy in TCRdb shows in-frame clones only, minus some. The sample includes approximately 150,000 clones, approximately 91% of them seen just once. The sample was peripheral blood. Receptors were obtained from a young man with COVID-19, enrolled during active disease.

V gene TRBV9 combines with J gene TRBJ2-2; 8 bases line up with TRBD1. J gave up 2 bases and V 3 bases, and 3 bases lay outside the gene matches. CDR1 is SGDLS and CDR2 is YYNGEE in the germline V gene. This CDR3 contains 15 residues. CDR3 residues: CASSGQGKNTGELFF. The CDR3 DNA reads as TGTGCCAGCAGCGGACAGGGGAAAAACACCGGGGAGCTGTTTTTT.

This chain uses TRBV2 with TRBJ1-3; D unresolved. From germline, CDR1 is SNHLY and CDR2 FYNNEI. This CDR3 region has 11 residues. V lost 6 bases and J 6 bases, leaving 6 bases between the germline ends. The CDR3 here is CASRVLNTIYF. CDR3 coding DNA: TGTGCCAGCAGGGTACTAAACACCATATATTTT.

The V call is TRBV30, the J call TRBJ2-5, with 7 bases identical to TRBD2. The germline gives CDR1 GTSNPN, CDR2 SVGIG (reference sequence). The J segment lost 6 bases and the V segment lost 3 bases, leaving 10 bases of the junction unmatched. The length of the CDR3 is 14 residues. CDR3 sequence reads: CAWSYNWGGKTQYF. CDR3 DNA sequence: TGTGCCTGGAGCTACAATTGGGGGGGAAAGACCCAGTACTTC.

CDR3 residues: CASSKVRGYLGEKLLF. CDR3 nucleotides: TGTGCCAGCAGCAAAGTAAGGGGATATCTAGGGGAAAAACTGCTTTTT. This chain uses TRBV21-1 with TRBJ1-4; TRBD1, the D gene given by the table, was not confirmed from the DNA. TRBV21-1 is a pseudogene locus. The CDR3 runs to 16 residues.

V usage is TRBV19 and J usage is TRBJ2-5; 8 bases align to TRBD1. With 6 bases clipped from V and 5 bases from J, the junction kept 11 bases outside the gene matches. The germline V gene encodes CDR1 LNHDA and CDR2 SQIVND (reference sequence). This CDR3 region has 15 residues. The chain's CDR3 is CASSLDRGDWETQYF. The DNA for the CDR3 is TGTGCCAGTAGCCTAGACAGGGGAGATTGGGAGACCCAGTACTTC.

The chain combines TRBV6-2 or TRBV6-3 with TRBJ2-1; TRBD2 matches 11 bases. CDR1 and CDR2 from the germline V gene are MNHEY and SVGEGT. V trimming: 4 bases; J trimming: 3 bases; junction bases outside the gene matches: 5. The CDR3 has 16 residues. The CDR3 spells CASSLIGTSGYNEQFF. CDR3 coding DNA: TGTGCCAGCAGTTTAATCGGGACTAGCGGCTACAATGAGCAGTTCTTC.

The V gene is TRBV5-1, the J gene TRBJ2-5, with 10 bases fitting TRBD2. V shed 0 bases, J shed 1 base, and the junction held 3 bases outside the gene matches. Germline assignment: CDR1 SGHRS and CDR2 YFSETQ. The CDR3 sequence is 16 residues long. CDR3 DNA sequence: TGCGCCAGCAGCTTGGGGGCTAGCGGGAGCCAAGAGACCCAGTACTTC. Translated: CASSLGASGSQETQYF.

J is TRBJ1-1 and V is TRBV10-1, with D maybe TRBD1 (5 bases). CDR3 length equals 14 residues. CDR1 and CDR2 from the germline V gene are WNHNN and SYGVQD (reference sequence). Trimming removed 0 bases at V and 0 bases at J, with 5 bases between. The CDR3 sequence is CASSESTVNTEAFF. The CDR3 bases are TGCGCCAGCAGTGAGTCGACAGTGAACACTGAAGCTTTCTTT.

V usage is TRBV19 and J usage is TRBJ2-6, with a tentative D call TRBD2 (5 bases). The CDR3 loop spans 17 amino acids. Trimming took off 3 bases at V and 0 bases at J, with 12 bases between the two ends. Germline CDR1 reads LNHDA; CDR2 reads SQIVND (reference sequence). The DNA of the CDR3 is TGTGCCAGTAGTATCGAGGGCCCGAACTCTGGGGCCAACGTCCTGACTTTC. Translated: CASSIEGPNSGANVLTF. Filled out from reference TRBV19 and TRBJ2-6, the complete variable domain reads DGGITQSPKYLFRKEGQNVTLSCEQNLNHDAMYWYRQDPGQGLRLIYYSQIVNDFQKGDIAEGYSVSREKKESFPLTVTSAQKNPTAFYLCASSIEGPNSGANVLTFGAGSRLTVL.

V and J are TRBV11-1 and TRBJ2-1, with D maybe TRBD1 (5 bases). CDR1 SGHAT and CDR2 FQDESV come from the germline V gene (reference sequence). Trimming took 1 base from V and 6 from J, leaving 7 bases between them. The CDR3 sequence is 13 residues long. The CDR3 is CASSLGRANEQFF. In DNA, the CDR3 is TGTGCCAGCAGCTTAGGCAGGGCCAATGAGCAGTTCTTC.

CDR3 sequence (DNA): TGTGCCAGCAGCGTTTCCATTGGGGCAGGGAACACTGAAGCTTTCTTT. As protein: CASSVSIGAGNTEAFF. The J gene is TRBJ1-1, the V gene TRBV7-2, with D maybe TRBD1 (5 bases). Trimming cost V 5 bases and J 1 base, with 17 bases left between them. Germline CDR1 reads SGHTA; CDR2 reads FQGNSA. The CDR3 loop spans 16 amino acids. The entire variable domain, with the rest obtained from reference TRBV7-2 and TRBJ1-1, is as follows: GAGVSQSPSNKVTEKGKDVELRCDPISGHTALYWYRQSLGQGLEFLIYFQGNSAPDKSGLPSDRFSAERTGGSVSTLTIQRTQQEDSAVYLCASSVSIGAGNTEAFFGQGTRLTVV.

The chain employs TRBV21-1 and TRBJ2-5; the table's D call TRBD1 went unverified against the DNA. TRBV21-1 is assigned pseudogene status. The CDR3 length is 14 residues. DNA for the CDR3: TGTGCCAGCATCCCAGGGGACCTCCAAGAGACCCAGTACTTC. Protein product: CASIPGDLQETQYF.

This chain links TRBV28 with TRBJ1-2, with TRBD1 as a possible D gene (5 bases). The V gene's germline CDR1 is MDHEN and CDR2 SYDVKM. Trimming shortened V by 4 bases and J by 7 bases, and 13 bases separated the two germline ends. CDR3 length equals 13 residues. CDR3 residues: CASSSGYWSGYTF. The CDR3 DNA follows: TGTGCCAGCAGTTCAGGGTATTGGAGTGGCTACACCTTC.

The chain combines TRBV18 with TRBJ2-1; TRBD1 matches at 8 bases. The length of the CDR3 is 15 residues. The V segment lost 2 bases and the J segment 4 bases; nucleotides outside the gene matches: 4. Per germline, CDR1 KGHSH and CDR2 LQKENI. CDR3 protein: CASSPAGGAYNEQFF. Here the CDR3 DNA reads TGTGCCAGCTCACCAGCAGGGGGCGCATACAATGAGCAGTTCTTC.

The J gene is TRBJ2-1, the V gene TRBV9; 8 nucleotides match TRBD2. V shed 0 bases, J shed 5 bases, and the junction held 4 bases outside the gene matches. This CDR3 is built from 15 residues. CDR1 is SGDLS and CDR2 is YYNGEE in the germline V gene. CDR3 nucleotides: TGTGCCAGCAGCGTAGGAGGACTAGCTCACAATGAGCAGTTCTTC. Protein sequence: CASSVGGLAHNEQFF.

The chain uses TRBV6-5 and TRBJ1-6, with D perhaps TRBD1 (6 bases). From germline, CDR1 is MNHEY and CDR2 SVGAGI. CDR3 length: 14 amino acids. Trimming stripped 6 bases from V and 12 bases from J, with 18 bases between. The CDR3: CASRTGGLIQPLHF. The DNA of the CDR3 is TGTGCCAGCAGGACAGGCGGATTAATTCAACCCCTCCACTTT.

This chain connects TRBV19 to TRBJ1-6; 12 bases are a match to TRBD1. V lost 8 bases and J lost 9; bases outside the gene matches: 11. This CDR3 has 16 residues. Germline V CDR1 and CDR2: LNHDA, SQIVND (reference sequence). This chain's CDR3 is CASRPPGQGAGSPLHF. The DNA for the CDR3 is TGTGCCAGTCGACCGCCGGGACAGGGGGCAGGTTCACCCCTCCACTTT.

V and J are TRBV6-2 or TRBV6-3 and TRBJ2-7; D gene ambiguous. The germline gives CDR1 MNHEY, CDR2 SVGEGT. The V gene lost 0 bases and the J gene lost 3 bases, with 12 bases spanning the gap. The CDR3 extends over 15 amino acids. This CDR3 is CASSYSRQNLYEQYF. The CDR3 DNA reads as TGTGCCAGCAGTTACTCGAGGCAGAACCTCTACGAGCAGTACTTC.

For the CDR3, the DNA is TGTGCCAGCAGTAGGACAGGGGGGGGCGGGGAGCTGTTTTTT. Translating gives CASSRTGGGGELFF. The V gene is TRBV27, the J gene TRBJ2-2; 10 nucleotides agree with TRBD1. The CDR3 spans 14 residues. CDR1 is MNHEY, CDR2 SMNVEV, per germline (reference sequence). V lost 5 bases to trimming and J lost 7 bases; unmatched junction nucleotides: 4.

The V call is TRBV19, the J call TRBJ1-5; 9 bases agree with TRBD1. The CDR3 has 14 amino acids. Germline V gives CDR1 LNHDA, CDR2 SQIVND (reference sequence). The trim removed 7 bases at V and 6 bases at J, leaving 7 bases unmatched. The CDR3 nucleotides are TGTGCCAGTACGGGGGACAGGGCTTTTCAGCCCCAGCATTTT. This translates into CASTGDRAFQPQHF. Drawing the rest from reference TRBV19 and TRBJ1-5, the complete variable domain is DGGITQSPKYLFRKEGQNVTLSCEQNLNHDAMYWYRQDPGQGLRLIYYSQIVNDFQKGDIAEGYSVSREKKESFPLTVTSAQKNPTAFYLCASTGDRAFQPQHFGDGTRLSIL.

This chain uses TRBV11-3 with TRBJ2-3; perhaps TRBD2 as D (6 bases). V lost 4 bases to trimming and J lost 1 base, with 15 bases between them. The CDR3 totals 16 residues. Germline V gives CDR1 SGHNT, CDR2 YENEEA. In DNA form, the CDR3 reads TGTGCCAGCAGCTCCGGGGGTATCTTTGGCACAGATACGCAGTATTTT. Its translation: CASSSGGIFGTDTQYF.

The rearrangement links TRBV5-1 to TRBJ1-3; the D gene is possibly TRBD1 (5 bases). CDR3 length: 15 residues. CDR1 SGHRS and CDR2 YFSETQ come from the germline V gene. Trimming shortened V by 0 bases and J by 5 bases, and 12 bases separated the two germline ends. As DNA, the CDR3 is TGCGCCAGCAGCTTGGCCCCGGACACGAGAAACACCATATATTTT. Translation gives CASSLAPDTRNTIYF.

The chain recombines TRBV5-5 with TRBJ2-1, with D tentatively TRBD1 (6 bases). The V gene lost 0 bases and the J gene lost 4 bases, with 8 bases spanning the gap. This CDR3 is 14 amino acids long. Per germline, CDR1 SGHKS and CDR2 YYEKEE (reference sequence). The CDR3 here is CASSLVDRYNEQFF. The CDR3 DNA is TGTGCCAGCAGCTTGGTGGACAGATACAATGAGCAGTTCTTC.

This chain uses TRBV5-4 with TRBJ2-2, with 12 bases aligning to TRBD1. CDR3 length: 15 amino acids. J gave up 7 bases and V 4 bases, and 5 bases lay outside the gene matches. In germline, CDR1 is SGHNT, CDR2 YYREEE (reference sequence). DNA of the CDR3: TGTGCCAGCAGCCGGGACAGGGGGCTTGTCGGGGAGCTGTTTTTT. Translation: CASSRDRGLVGELFF.

The chain joins TRBV19 to TRBJ2-1, with 12 bases aligning to TRBD2. V was clipped by 5 bases and J by 8 bases; unmatched bases: 16. Germline lookup yields CDR1 LNHDA and CDR2 SQIVND (reference sequence). The CDR3 has 18 residues. The CDR3 region is CASSRRTSGTPGLDEQFF. CDR3 coding DNA: TGTGCCAGTAGTCGACGGACTAGCGGGACCCCCGGCCTAGATGAGCAGTTCTTC.

This rearrangement joins TRBV28 to TRBJ1-5; 7 bases line up with TRBD1. Per germline, CDR1 MDHEN and CDR2 SYDVKM. Trimming cost V 4 bases and J 0 bases; bases outside gene matches: 15. There are 19 residues in the CDR3. The CDR3 here is CASSSLGGRVGFSNQPQHF. Written as DNA, the CDR3 is TGTGCCAGCAGTTCGTTAGGGGGCCGGGTGGGTTTTAGCAATCAGCCCCAGCATTTT.

The V call is TRBV18, the J call TRBJ2-7; 7 positions agree with TRBD1. V lost 6 bases and J lost 6; bases outside the gene matches: 11. Germline V lookup: CDR1 KGHSH, CDR2 LQKENI. CDR3 length equals 14 residues. Written as DNA, the CDR3 is TGTGCCAGCTCCCTCGGGACAGCGGTCCTCGAGCAGTACTTC. Translating it yields CASSLGTAVLEQYF.

Comment on this clone: Germline and junction disagree at one end, which may indicate a read error. This chain connects TRBV18 to TRBJ1-4, with D possibly being TRBD1 (5 bases). The CDR3 extends over 15 amino acids. Germline CDR1 reads KGHSH; CDR2 reads LQKENI. This CDR3 is CASSQQANHLEKLLF. The DNA of the CDR3 is TGTGCCAGCTCACAACAGGCCAACCACCTCGAAAAACTGCTTTTT.

V gene TRBV5-5 combines with J gene TRBJ1-2; D uncertain. V lost 6 bases and J 4 bases, leaving 13 bases between the germline ends. The CDR3 sequence is 13 residues long. Germline values: CDR1 SGHKS, CDR2 YYEKEE (reference sequence). DNA for the CDR3: TGTGCCAGCACCGTTGAGGAGAGCTATGGCTACACCTTC. Translating it yields CASTVEESYGYTF.